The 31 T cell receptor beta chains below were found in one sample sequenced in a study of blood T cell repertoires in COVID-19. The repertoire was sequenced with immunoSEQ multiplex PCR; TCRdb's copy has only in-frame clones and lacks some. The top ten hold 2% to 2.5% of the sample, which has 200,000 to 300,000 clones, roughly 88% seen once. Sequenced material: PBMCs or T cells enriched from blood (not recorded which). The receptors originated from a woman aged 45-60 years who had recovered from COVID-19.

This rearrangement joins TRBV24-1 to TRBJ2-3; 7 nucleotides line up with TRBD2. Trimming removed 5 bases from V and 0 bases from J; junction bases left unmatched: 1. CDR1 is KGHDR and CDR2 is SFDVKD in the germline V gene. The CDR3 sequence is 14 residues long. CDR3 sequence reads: CATSVGGSTDTQYF. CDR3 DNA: TGTGCCACCAGTGTCGGGGGGAGCACAGATACGCAGTATTTT.

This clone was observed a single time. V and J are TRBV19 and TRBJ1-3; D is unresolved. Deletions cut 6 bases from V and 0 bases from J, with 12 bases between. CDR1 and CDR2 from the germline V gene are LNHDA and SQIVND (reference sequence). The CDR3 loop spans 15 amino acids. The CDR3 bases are TGTGCCAGTAGCCTTTACAGTGGCTCTGGAAACACCATATATTTT. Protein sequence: CASSLYSGSGNTIYF. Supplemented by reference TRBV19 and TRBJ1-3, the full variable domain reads DGGITQSPKYLFRKEGQNVTLSCEQNLNHDAMYWYRQDPGQGLRLIYYSQIVNDFQKGDIAEGYSVSREKKESFPLTVTSAQKNPTAFYLCASSLYSGSGNTIYFGEGSWLTVV.

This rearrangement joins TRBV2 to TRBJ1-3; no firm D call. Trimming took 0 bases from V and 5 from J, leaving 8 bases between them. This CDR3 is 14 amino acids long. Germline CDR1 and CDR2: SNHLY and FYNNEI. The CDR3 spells CASSEAWQRNTIYF. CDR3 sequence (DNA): TGTGCCAGCAGTGAAGCTTGGCAAAGAAACACCATATATTTT.

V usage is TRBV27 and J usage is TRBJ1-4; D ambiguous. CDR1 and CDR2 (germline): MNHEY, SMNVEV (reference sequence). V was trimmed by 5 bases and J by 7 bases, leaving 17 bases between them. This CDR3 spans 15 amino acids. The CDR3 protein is CASSPYTSIGEKLFF. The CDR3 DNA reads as TGTGCCAGCAGTCCTTACACATCCATTGGTGAAAAACTGTTTTTT.

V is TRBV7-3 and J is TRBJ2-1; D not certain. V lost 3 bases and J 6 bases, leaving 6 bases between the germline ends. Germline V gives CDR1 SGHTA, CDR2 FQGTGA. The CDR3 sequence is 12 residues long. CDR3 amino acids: CASSFSGNEQFF. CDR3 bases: TGTGCCAGCAGCTTTTCGGGCAATGAGCAGTTCTTC.

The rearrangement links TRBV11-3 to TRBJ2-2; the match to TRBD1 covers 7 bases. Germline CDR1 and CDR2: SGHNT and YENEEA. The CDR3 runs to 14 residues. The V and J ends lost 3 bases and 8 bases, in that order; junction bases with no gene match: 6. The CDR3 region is CASSFDRDIGELFF. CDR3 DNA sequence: TGTGCCAGCAGCTTCGACAGGGATATTGGGGAGCTGTTTTTT.

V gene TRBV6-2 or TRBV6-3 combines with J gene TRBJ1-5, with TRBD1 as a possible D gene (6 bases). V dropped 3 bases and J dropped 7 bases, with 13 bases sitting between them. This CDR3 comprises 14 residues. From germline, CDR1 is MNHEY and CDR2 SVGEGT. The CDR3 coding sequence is TGTGCCAGCAGTTATAACACGGGGGGCCAGCCCCAGCATTTT. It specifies CASSYNTGGQPQHF.

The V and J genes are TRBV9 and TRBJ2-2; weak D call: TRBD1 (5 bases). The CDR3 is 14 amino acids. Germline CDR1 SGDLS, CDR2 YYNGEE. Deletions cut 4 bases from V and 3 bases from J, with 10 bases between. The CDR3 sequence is CASSRDSYTGELFF. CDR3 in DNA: TGTGCCAGCAGCCGAGACAGCTACACCGGGGAGCTGTTTTTT.

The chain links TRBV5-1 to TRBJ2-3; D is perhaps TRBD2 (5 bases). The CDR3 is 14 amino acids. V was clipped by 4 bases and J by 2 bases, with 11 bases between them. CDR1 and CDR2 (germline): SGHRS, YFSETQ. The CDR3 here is CASSIGLDTDTQYF. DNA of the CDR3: TGCGCCAGCAGCATCGGACTGGACACAGATACGCAGTATTTT.

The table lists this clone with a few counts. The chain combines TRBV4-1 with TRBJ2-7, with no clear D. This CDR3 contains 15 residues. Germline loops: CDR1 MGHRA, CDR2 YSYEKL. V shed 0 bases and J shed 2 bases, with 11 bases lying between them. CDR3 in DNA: TGCGCCAGCAGCCAAGAGCCCCAGGTTGCCTACGAGCAGTACTTC. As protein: CASSQEPQVAYEQYF.

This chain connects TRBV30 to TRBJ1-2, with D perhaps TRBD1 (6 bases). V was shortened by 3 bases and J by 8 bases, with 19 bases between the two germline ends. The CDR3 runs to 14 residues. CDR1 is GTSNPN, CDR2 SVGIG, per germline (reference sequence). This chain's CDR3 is CAWSEQGASGGYTF. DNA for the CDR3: TGTGCCTGGAGCGAACAGGGAGCCTCCGGCGGCTACACCTTC.

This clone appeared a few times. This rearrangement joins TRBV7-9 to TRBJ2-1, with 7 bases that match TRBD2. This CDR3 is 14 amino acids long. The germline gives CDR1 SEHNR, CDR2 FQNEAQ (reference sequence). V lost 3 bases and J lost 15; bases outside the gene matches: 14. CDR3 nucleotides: TGTGCCAGCAGCTTTGAGAAGGTTGGGGACTACTCGTTCTTC. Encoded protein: CASSFEKVGDYSFF. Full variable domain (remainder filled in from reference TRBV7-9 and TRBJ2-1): DTGVSQNPRHKITKRGQNVTFRCDPISEHNRLYWYRQTLGQGPEFLTYFQNEAQLEKSRLLSDRFSAERPKGSFSTLEIQRTEQGDSAMYLCASSFEKVGDYSFFGPGTRLTVL.

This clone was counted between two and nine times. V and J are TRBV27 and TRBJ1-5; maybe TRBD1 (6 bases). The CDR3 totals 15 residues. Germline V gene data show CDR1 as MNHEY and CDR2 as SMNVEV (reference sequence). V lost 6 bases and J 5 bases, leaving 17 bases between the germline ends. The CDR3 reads CASSDRQGFHQPQHF. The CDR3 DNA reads TGTGCCAGCAGCGATCGTCAGGGGTTCCATCAGCCCCAGCATTTT.

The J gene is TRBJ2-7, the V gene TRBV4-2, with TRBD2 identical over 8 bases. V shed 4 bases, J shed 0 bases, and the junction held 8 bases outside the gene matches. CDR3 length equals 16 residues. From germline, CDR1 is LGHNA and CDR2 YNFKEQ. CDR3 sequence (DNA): TGTGCCAGCAGCCCTACCCCGGGACTAGACTCCTACGAGCAGTACTTC. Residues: CASSPTPGLDSYEQYF.

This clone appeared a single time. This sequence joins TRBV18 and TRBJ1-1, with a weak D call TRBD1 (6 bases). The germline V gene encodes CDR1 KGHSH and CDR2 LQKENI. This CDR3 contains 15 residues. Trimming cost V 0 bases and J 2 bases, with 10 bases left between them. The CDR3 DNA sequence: TGTGCCAGCTCACCACCGTCCAGGGGAAACACTGAAGCTTTCTTT. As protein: CASSPPSRGNTEAFF.

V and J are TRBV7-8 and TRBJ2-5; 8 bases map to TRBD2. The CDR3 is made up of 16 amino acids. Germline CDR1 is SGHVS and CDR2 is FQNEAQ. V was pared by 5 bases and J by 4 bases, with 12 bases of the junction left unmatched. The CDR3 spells CASSPPGLGGRETQYF. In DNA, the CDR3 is TGTGCCAGCAGCCCGCCGGGACTAGGGGGTCGAGAGACCCAGTACTTC.

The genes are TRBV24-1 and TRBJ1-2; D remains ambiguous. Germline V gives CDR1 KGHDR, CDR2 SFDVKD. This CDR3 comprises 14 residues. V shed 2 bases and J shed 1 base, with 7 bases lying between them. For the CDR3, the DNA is TGTGCCACCAGTGATTCCCCCGTTAACTATGGCTACACCTTC. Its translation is CATSDSPVNYGYTF.

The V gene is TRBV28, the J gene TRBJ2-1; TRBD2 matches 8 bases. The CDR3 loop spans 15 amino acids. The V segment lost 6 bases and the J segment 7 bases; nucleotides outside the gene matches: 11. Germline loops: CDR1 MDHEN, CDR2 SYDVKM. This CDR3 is CASREAGVEVNEQFF. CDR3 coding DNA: TGTGCCAGCAGAGAAGCGGGAGTGGAAGTGAATGAGCAGTTCTTC.

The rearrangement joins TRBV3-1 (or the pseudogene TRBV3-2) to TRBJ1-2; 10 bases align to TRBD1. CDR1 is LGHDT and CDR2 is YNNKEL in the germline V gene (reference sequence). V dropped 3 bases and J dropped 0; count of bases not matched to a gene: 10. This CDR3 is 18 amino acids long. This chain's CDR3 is CASSQATGGVTANYGYTF. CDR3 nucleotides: TGTGCCAGCAGCCAGGCGACAGGGGGCGTAACTGCTAACTATGGCTACACCTTC.

The DNA for the CDR3 is TGCGCCAGCACAACAGGGGGTGAGGAAAAACTGTTTTTT. Protein: CASTTGGEEKLFF. The chain joins TRBV5-1 to TRBJ1-4, with 8 bases that match TRBD1. Trimming at V came to 6 bases and at J to 8 bases, leaving 6 bases not matched to a gene. CDR1 SGHRS and CDR2 YFSETQ come from the germline V gene. This CDR3 region has 13 residues.

CDR3 coding DNA: TGTGCTAGTGGTTTGGACAGGACCCAATATAGCAATCAGCCCCAGCATTTT. Protein: CASGLDRTQYSNQPQHF. The chain employs TRBV12-5 and TRBJ1-5, with TRBD1 as a possible D gene (5 bases). V lost 1 base, J lost 0 bases, and 13 bases lay in between. The CDR3 has 17 residues. From germline, CDR1 is LGHNT and CDR2 FRNRAP.

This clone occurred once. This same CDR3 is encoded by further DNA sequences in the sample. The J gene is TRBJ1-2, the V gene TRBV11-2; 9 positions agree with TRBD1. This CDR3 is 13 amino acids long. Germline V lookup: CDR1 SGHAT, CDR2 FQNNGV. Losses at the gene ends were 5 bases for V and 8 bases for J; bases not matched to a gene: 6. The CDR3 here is CASSQTGGYGYTF. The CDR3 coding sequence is TGTGCCAGCAGCCAGACAGGGGGTTACGGCTACACCTTC.

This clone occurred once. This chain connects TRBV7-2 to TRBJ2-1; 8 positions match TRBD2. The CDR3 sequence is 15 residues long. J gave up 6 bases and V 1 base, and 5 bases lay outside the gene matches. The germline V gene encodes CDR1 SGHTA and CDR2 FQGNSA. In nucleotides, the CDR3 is TGTGCCAGCAGCTTAGTGGGGACTAGAGGCAATGAGCAGTTCTTC. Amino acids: CASSLVGTRGNEQFF.

CDR3 nucleotides: TGTGCCAGCAGTTACCTTTGGGGGCAGGGGGAGGCAGATACGCAGTATTTT. Translation: CASSYLWGQGEADTQYF. V usage is TRBV27 and J usage is TRBJ2-3; perhaps TRBD1 as D (7 bases). V lost 4 bases, J lost 4 bases, and 21 bases lay in between. In germline, CDR1 is MNHEY, CDR2 SMNVEV (reference sequence). The CDR3 contains 17 residues.

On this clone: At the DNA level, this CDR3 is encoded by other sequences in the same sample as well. The CDR3 nucleotides read TGTGCCAGCAGCCAAGGCAGGGGCAATGAGCAGTTCTTC. Translated: CASSQGRGNEQFF. The chain combines TRBV3-1 (or the pseudogene TRBV3-2) with TRBJ2-1; tentatively, D is TRBD1 (6 bases). This CDR3 is built from 13 residues. Trimming removed 1 base from V and 6 bases from J, with 7 bases in between. Germline CDR1 and CDR2: LGHDT and YNNKEL (reference sequence).

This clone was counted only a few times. CDR3 residues: CASSPRQGGRNTEAFF. In DNA, the CDR3 is TGTGCCAGCAGCCCCCGTCAGGGGGGAAGGAACACTGAAGCTTTCTTT. The chain recombines TRBV7-8 with TRBJ1-1; 7 nucleotides match TRBD1. J was trimmed by 1 base and V by 5 bases; bases with no gene match: 10. In germline, CDR1 is SGHVS, CDR2 FQNEAQ. The CDR3 consists of 16 residues. The full variable domain, rest sourced from reference TRBV7-8 and TRBJ1-1, is GAGVSQSPRYKVAKRGQDVALRCDPISGHVSLFWYQQALGQGPEFLTYFQNEAQLDKSGLPSDRFFAERPEGSVSTLKIQRTQQEDSAVYLCASSPRQGGRNTEAFFGQGTRLTVV.

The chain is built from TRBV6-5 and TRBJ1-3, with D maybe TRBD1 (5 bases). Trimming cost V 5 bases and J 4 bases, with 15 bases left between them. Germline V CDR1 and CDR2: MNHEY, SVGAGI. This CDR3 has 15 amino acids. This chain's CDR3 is CASSPLGTSGNTIYF. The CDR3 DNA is TGTGCCAGCAGTCCCCTCGGGACTTCCGGAAACACCATATATTTT.

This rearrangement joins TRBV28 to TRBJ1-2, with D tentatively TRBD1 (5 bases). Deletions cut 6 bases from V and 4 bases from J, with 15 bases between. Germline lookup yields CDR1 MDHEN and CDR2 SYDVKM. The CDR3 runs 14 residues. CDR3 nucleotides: TGTGCCAGCAGCGCATGGCGGGGGGGCTATGGCTACACCTTC. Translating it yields CASSAWRGGYGYTF.

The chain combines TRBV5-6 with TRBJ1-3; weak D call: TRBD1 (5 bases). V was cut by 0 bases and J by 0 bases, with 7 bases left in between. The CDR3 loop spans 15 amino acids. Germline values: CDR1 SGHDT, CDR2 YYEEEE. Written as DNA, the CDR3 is TGTGCCAGCAGCTTGGTACAGGCCTCTGGAAACACCATATATTTT. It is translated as CASSLVQASGNTIYF.

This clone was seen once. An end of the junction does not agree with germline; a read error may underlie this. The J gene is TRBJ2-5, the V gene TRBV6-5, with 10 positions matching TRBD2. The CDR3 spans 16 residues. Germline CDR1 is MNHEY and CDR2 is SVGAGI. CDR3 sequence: CASSHSLLAGTETQYF. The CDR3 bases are TGTGCCAGCAGTCACTCTTTACTAGCGGGAACGGAGACCCAGTACTTC.

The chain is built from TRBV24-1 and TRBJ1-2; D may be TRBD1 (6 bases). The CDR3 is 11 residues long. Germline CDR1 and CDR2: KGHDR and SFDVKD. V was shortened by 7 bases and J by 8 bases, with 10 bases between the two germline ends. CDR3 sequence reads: CATSRGLGYTF. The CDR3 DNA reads TGTGCCACCAGCAGGGGTTTGGGCTACACCTTC.